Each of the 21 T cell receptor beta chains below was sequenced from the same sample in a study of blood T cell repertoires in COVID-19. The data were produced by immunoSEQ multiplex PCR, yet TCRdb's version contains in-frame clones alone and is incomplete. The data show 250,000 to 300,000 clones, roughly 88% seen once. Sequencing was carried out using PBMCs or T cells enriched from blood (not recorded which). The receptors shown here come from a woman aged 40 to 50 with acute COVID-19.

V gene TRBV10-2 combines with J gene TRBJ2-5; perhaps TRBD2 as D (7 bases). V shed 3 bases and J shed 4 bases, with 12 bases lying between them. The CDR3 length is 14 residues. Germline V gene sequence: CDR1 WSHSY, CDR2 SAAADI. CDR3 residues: CASSERGAGETQYF. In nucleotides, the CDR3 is TGCGCCAGCAGTGAACGGGGGGCAGGAGAGACCCAGTACTTC.

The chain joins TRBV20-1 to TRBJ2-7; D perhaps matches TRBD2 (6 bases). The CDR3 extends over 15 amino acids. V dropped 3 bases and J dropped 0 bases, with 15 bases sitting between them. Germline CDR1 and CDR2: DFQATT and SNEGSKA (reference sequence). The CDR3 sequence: CSASEIGTLSYEQYF. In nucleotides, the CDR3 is TGCAGTGCTAGTGAAATCGGGACTCTCTCCTACGAGCAGTACTTC.

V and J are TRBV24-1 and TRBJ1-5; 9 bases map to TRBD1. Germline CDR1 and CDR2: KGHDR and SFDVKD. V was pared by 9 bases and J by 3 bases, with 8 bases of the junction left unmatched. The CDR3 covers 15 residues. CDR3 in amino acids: CATSPGDRVNQPQHF. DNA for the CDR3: TGTGCCACCTCCCCTGGGGACAGGGTCAATCAGCCCCAGCATTTT.

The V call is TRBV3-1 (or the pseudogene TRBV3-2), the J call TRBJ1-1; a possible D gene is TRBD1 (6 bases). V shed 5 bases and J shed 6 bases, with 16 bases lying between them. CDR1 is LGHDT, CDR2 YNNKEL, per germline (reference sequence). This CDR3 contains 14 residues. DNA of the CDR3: TGTGCCAGCAGCTACCTAGGGGGTTCCGCTGAAGCTTTCTTT. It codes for CASSYLGGSAEAFF.

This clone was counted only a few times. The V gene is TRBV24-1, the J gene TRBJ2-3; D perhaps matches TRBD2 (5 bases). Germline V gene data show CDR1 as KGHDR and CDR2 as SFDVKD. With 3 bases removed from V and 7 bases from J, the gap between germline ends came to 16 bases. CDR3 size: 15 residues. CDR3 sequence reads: CATSDPSGAGHTQYF. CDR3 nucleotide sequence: TGTGCCACCAGTGATCCCAGCGGAGCCGGGCATACGCAGTATTTT.

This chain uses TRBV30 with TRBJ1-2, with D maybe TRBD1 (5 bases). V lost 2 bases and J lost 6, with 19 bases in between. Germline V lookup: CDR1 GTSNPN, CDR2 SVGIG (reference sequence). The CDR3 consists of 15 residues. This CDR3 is CAWSSPGTPRDGYTF. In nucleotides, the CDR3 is TGTGCCTGGAGTTCCCCCGGGACTCCGAGGGATGGCTACACCTTC.

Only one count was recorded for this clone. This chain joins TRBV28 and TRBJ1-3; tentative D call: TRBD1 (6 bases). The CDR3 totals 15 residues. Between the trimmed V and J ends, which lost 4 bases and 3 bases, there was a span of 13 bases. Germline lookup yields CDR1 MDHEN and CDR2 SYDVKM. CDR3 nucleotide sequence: TGTGCCAGCAGTTCGACAGGCCGAGGTGGAAACACCATATATTTT. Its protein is CASSSTGRGGNTIYF.

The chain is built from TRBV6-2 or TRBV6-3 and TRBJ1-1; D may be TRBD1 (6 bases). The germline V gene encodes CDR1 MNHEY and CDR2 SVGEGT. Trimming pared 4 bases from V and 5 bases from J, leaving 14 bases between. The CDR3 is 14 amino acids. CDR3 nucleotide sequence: TGTGCCAGCAGTTCCAGACAGGTTCGGACTGAAGCTTTCTTT. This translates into CASSSRQVRTEAFF.

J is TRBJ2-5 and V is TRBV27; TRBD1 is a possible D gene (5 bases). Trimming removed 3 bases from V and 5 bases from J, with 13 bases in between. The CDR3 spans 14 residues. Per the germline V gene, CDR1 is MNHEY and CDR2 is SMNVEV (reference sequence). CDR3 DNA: TGTGCCAGCAGTTTTAGGAGTCCAGGGGAGACCCAGTACTTC. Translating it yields CASSFRSPGETQYF.

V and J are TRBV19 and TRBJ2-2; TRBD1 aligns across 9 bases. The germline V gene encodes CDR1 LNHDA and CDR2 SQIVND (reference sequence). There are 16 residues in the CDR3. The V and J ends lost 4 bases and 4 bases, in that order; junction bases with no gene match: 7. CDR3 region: CASSTYRGLGTGELFF. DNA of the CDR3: TGTGCCAGTAGTACATACAGGGGGCTGGGCACCGGGGAGCTGTTTTTT.

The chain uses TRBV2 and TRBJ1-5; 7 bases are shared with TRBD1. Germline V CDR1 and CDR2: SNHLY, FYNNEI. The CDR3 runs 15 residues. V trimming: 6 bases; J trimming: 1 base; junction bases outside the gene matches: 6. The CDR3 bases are TGTGCCAGCAGATTAACAGGGGACAGCAATCAGCCCCAGCATTTT. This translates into CASRLTGDSNQPQHF.

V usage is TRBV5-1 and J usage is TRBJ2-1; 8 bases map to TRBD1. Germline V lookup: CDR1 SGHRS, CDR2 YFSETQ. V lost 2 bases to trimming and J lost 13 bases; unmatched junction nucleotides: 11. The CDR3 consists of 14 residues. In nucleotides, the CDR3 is TGCGCCAGCAGCTTAGATACAGGGGGATCGGTACAGTTCTTC. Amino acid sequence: CASSLDTGGSVQFF.

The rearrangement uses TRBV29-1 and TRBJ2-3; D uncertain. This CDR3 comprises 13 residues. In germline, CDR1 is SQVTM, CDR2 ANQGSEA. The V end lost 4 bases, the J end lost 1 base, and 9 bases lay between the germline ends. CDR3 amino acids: CSVVRVGTDTQYF. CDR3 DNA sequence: TGCAGCGTTGTCCGGGTTGGCACAGATACGCAGTATTTT.

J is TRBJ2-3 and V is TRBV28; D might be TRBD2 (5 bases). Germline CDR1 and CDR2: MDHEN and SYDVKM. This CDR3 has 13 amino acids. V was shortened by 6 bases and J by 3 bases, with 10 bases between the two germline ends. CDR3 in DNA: TGTGCCAGCAGCCGTGACTATACAGATACGCAGTATTTT. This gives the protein CASSRDYTDTQYF.

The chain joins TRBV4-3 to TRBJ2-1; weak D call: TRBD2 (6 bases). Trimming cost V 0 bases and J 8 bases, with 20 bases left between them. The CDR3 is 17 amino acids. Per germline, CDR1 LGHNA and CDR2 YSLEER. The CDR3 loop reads CASSQEDRGGIRDEQFF. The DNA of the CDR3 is TGCGCCAGCAGCCAAGAAGACCGGGGAGGCATCCGCGATGAGCAGTTCTTC.

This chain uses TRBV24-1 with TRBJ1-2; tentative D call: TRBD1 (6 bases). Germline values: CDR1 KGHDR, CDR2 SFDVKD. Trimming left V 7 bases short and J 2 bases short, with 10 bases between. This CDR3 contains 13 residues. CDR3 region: CATSAQGNYGYTF. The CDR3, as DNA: TGTGCCACCAGCGCCCAGGGGAACTATGGCTACACCTTC.

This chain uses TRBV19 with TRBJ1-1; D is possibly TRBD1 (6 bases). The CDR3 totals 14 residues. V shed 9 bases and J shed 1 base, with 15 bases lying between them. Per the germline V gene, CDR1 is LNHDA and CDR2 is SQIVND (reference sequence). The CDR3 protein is CASGQREPNTEAFF. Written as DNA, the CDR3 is TGTGCCAGCGGACAGAGAGAACCGAACACTGAAGCTTTCTTT.

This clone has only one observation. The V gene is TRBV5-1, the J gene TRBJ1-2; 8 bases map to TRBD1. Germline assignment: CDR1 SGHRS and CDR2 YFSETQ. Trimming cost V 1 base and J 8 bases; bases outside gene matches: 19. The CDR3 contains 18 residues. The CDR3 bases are TGCGCCAGCAGCTTGAATCCGGGACAGGAACCCCTTAGACGAGGCTACACCTTC. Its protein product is CASSLNPGQEPLRRGYTF.

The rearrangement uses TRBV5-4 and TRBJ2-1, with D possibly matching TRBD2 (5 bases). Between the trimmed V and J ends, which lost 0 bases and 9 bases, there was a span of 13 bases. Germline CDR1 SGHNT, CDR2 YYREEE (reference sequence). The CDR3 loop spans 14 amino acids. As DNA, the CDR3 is TGTGCCAGCAGCTTGGCGGCGCCGGGGAGTGAGCAGTTCTTC. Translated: CASSLAAPGSEQFF.

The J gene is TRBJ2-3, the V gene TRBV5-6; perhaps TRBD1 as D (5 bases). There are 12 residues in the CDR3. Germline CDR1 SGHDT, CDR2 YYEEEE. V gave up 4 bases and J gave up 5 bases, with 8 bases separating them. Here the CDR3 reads CASSATGDTQYF. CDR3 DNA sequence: TGTGCCAGCAGCGCAACAGGAGATACGCAGTATTTT.

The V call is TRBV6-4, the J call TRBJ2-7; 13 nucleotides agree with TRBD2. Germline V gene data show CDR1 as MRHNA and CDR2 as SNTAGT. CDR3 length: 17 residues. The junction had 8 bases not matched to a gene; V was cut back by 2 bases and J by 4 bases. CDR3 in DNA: TGTGCCAGCAGTGACCCACGGACTAGCGGGAGAGTGTACGAGCAGTACTTC. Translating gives CASSDPRTSGRVYEQYF.